This T cell receptor beta chain appears in the sequencing data of a study of OX40 agonist ivuxolimab in advanced cancers. At the level of the study: As their treatment, patients were administered ivuxolimab, an agonistic anti-OX40 (CD134) antibody. Having had anti-PD-1, anti-PD-L1 or anti-CTLA-4 therapy before was allowed, and about 42% had some.

With V trimmed by 10 bases and J by 7 bases, 14 bases remained unmatched. The CDR3 length is 16 residues. Germline V gene sequence: CDR1 LNHDA, CDR2 SQIVND (reference sequence). Regarding this clone: As yet, its antigen is unknown.

This table comes from immunoSEQ multiplex PCR, and its TCRdb copy is limited to in-frame clones, with some not included. Altogether tens of thousands of clones are present, roughly 80% being singletons, with the ten largest covering 5%. Points from the study as a whole: The authors did not determine the antigen specificity of the expanded peripheral T cells.

The V call is TRBV19, the J call TRBJ2-1; 12 nucleotides line up with TRBD2. The origin of this receptor is an adult with an advanced solid tumor such as melanoma, head and neck, liver or kidney cancer. The input for sequencing was CD4+ or CD8+ T cells sorted from blood, taken in a trial of the OX40 agonist ivuxolimab. The chain's CDR3 is CATLNPTSGRPNEQFF. CDR3 DNA: TGTGCCACCCTAAACCCAACTAGCGGGAGGCCTAATGAGCAGTTCTTC.